These 5 T cell receptor beta chains were sequenced from one sample in a study of memory CD4+ T cells and cytomegalovirus serostatus. Single viable CD3+CD4+CD8-CD45RO+ cells were sorted as the memory CD4+ T cells. Assay used: immunoSEQ multiplex PCR; TCRdb lists only in-frame clones, some missing. The data show tens of thousands of clones, 80% to 90% seen once. The material sequenced was memory CD4+ T cells from blood. These TCRs come from an adult in good health and CMV-seropositive.

The V call is TRBV4-2, the J call TRBJ2-7; TRBD2 agrees at 9 bases. CDR1 and CDR2 from the germline V gene are LGHNA and YNFKEQ. The junction had 9 bases not matched to a gene; V was cut back by 0 bases and J by 3 bases. The CDR3 is 17 residues long. This CDR3 is CASSQEGRAGGNYEQYF. CDR3 DNA sequence: TGTGCCAGCAGCCAAGAGGGCCGAGCGGGAGGTAACTACGAGCAGTACTTC.

This chain joins TRBV7-9 and TRBJ2-5; 8 bases align to TRBD1. Germline loops: CDR1 SEHNR, CDR2 FQNEAQ (reference sequence). The CDR3 loop spans 17 amino acids. V lost 7 bases and J lost 3; bases outside the gene matches: 16. The DNA of the CDR3 is TGTGCCAGCAAGAGGGTCCTGTCAGGGGGCGCGAAAGAGACCCAGTACTTC. Translated: CASKRVLSGGAKETQYF.

Here the CDR3 DNA reads TGTGCCAGCAGCTCATTCGGGACTCCCTACGGCCTCGAGCAGTACTTC. Its protein product is CASSSFGTPYGLEQYF. V gene TRBV7-2 combines with J gene TRBJ2-7; possibly TRBD2 for D (6 bases). CDR3 size: 16 residues. Per the germline V gene, CDR1 is SGHTA and CDR2 is FQGNSA. V was cut by 4 bases and J by 6 bases, with 22 bases left in between.

This clone showed up just a few times. This rearrangement joins TRBV19 to TRBJ2-5; tentative D call: TRBD2 (5 bases). Deletions cut 5 bases from V and 0 bases from J, with 13 bases between. CDR1 and CDR2 from the germline V gene are LNHDA and SQIVND (reference sequence). The CDR3 loop spans 15 amino acids. The DNA for the CDR3 is TGTGCCAGTAGTCTTGGGAGTTTGTACCAAGAGACCCAGTACTTC. Translation gives CASSLGSLYQETQYF.

The chain links TRBV18 to TRBJ1-1; TRBD1 matches at 8 bases. The germline V gene encodes CDR1 KGHSH and CDR2 LQKENI. Trimming took 3 bases from V and 0 from J; bases not matched to a gene: 9. The CDR3 has 17 residues. CDR3 in DNA: TGTGCCAGCTCACCGGCCGGGACAGGAAACATGAACACTGAAGCTTTCTTT. This codes for CASSPAGTGNMNTEAFF.